The source of this T cell receptor (beta chain) is a study of blood T cell repertoires in COVID-19. CDR3 length equals 17 residues. J was trimmed by 3 bases and V by 3 bases; bases with no gene match: 7. Germline V lookup: CDR1 KGHSH, CDR2 LQKENI. Sequencing was performed with immunoSEQ multiplex PCR; in TCRdb, only in-frame clones are kept and a portion is missing. This table holds 75,000 to 90,000 clones, 75% to 85% found once. The sequenced material came from peripheral blood. This chain uses TRBV18 with TRBJ2-2, with TRBD2 identical over 10 bases. The TCR comes from a man aged 55 to 70 with COVID-19, enrolled during active disease. The CDR3 sequence is CASSPLSGGADTGELFF. The CDR3 DNA is TGTGCCAGCTCACCTCTCAGCGGGGGGGCCGACACCGGGGAGCTGTTTTTT.